The clone carrying this T cell receptor beta chain was counted a single time. This record belongs to a study of blood T cell repertoires in COVID-19. Assay used: immunoSEQ multiplex PCR; TCRdb lists only in-frame clones, some missing. Of more than 90,000 clones in the sample, 84% are singletons; the top ten hold more than 20%. The CDR3 consists of 16 residues. J gave up 7 bases and V 0 bases, and 5 bases lay outside the gene matches. Per germline, CDR1 SGDLS and CDR2 YYNGEE. The sample taken for sequencing was peripheral blood. The sequence was obtained from a human donor in a cohort sampled during active COVID-19. J is TRBJ2-2 and V is TRBV9; 11 bases are a match to TRBD2. The CDR3 protein is CASSVVLAGGNGELFF. The CDR3 DNA reads as TGTGCCAGCAGCGTAGTGCTAGCGGGGGGTAACGGGGAGCTGTTTTTT.